This entry describes one T cell receptor (beta chain). The sample originates from a study of shared clonotypes between healthy human individuals. Study background: Three plates were used per donor for CD4 naive, three for CD4 memory, two for CD8 naive and one for CD8 memory.

The length of the CDR3 is 15 residues. Germline V gene data show CDR1 as MNHEY and CDR2 as SVGAGI. V dropped 0 bases and J dropped 15 bases, with 21 bases sitting between them. This table comes from immunoSEQ multiplex PCR, and its TCRdb copy is limited to in-frame clones, with some not included. This sample has millions of clones, with over 85% found just once. The chain employs TRBV6-5 and TRBJ2-4; perhaps TRBD2 as D (6 bases). The receptor's source is a man aged 18 to 29 in good health. What was sequenced was naive CD4+ T cells sorted from blood. Indicated subset: CD45RA+ positively selected. The CDR3 DNA reads as TGTGCCAGCAGTTACTCGAAGGTTGCGGGGACGCATCGGTACTTC. As protein: CASSYSKVAGTHRYF.